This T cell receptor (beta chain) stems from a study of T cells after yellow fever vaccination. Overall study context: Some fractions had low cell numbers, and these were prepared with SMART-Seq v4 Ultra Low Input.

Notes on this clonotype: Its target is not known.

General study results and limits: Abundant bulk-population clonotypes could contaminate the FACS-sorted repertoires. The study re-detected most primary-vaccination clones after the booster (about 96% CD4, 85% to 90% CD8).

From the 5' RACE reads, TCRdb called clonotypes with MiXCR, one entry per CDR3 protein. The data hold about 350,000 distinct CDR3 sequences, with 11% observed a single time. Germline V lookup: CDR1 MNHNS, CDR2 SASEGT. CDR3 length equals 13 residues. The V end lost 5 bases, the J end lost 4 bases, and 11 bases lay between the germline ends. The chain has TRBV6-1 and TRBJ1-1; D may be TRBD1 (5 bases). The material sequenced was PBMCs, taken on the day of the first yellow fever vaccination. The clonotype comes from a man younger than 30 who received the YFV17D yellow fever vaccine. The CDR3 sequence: CASSLGVRTEAFF. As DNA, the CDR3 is TGTGCCAGCAGTCTAGGGGTCCGCACTGAAGCTTTCTTT.